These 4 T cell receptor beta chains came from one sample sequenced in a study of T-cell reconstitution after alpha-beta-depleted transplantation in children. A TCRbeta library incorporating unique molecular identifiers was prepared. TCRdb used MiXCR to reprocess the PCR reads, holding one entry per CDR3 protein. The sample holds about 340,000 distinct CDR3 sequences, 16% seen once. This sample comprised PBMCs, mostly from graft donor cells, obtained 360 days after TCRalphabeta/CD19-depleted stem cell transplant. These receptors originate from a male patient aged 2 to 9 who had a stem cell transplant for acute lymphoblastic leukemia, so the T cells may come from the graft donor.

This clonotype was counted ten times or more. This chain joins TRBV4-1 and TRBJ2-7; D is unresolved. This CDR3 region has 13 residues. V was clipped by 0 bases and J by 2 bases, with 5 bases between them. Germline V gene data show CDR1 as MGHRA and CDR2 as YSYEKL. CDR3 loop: CASSQDTPYEQYF. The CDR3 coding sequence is TGCGCCAGCAGCCAAGATACGCCCTACGAGCAGTACTTC.

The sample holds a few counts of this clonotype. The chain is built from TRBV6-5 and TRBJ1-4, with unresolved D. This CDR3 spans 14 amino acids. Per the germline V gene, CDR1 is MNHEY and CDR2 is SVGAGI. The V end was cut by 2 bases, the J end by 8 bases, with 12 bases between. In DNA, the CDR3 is TGTGCCAGCAGTTACGCCGGCCGAGGGGAAAAACTGTTTTTT. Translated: CASSYAGRGEKLFF.

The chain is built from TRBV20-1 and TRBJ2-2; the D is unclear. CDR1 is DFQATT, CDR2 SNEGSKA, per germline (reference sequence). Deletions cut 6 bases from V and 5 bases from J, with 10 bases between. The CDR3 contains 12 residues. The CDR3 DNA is TGCAGTGCCACGCTAGTTACCGGGGAGCTGTTTTTT. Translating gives CSATLVTGELFF.

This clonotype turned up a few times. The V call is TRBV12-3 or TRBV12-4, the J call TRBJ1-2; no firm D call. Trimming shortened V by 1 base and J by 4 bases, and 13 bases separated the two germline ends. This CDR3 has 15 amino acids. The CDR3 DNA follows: TGTGCCAGCAGTTTAGGAGCTGGGTCCCCCTATGGCTACACCTTC. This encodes CASSLGAGSPYGYTF.